These T cell receptor beta chains were read from a single sample in a study of T cells after yellow fever vaccination. In TCRdb, the 5' RACE reads were re-called with MiXCR into one record per CDR3 protein. The sample carries about 500,000 distinct CDR3 sequences, about a sixth recorded once. Sequenced here: PBMCs, sampled roughly 5 days after the first yellow fever vaccination. The receptor set was obtained from a man between 18 and 29 years old who received the YFV17D yellow fever vaccine. Each CDR3 is given with its conserved first and last residue. The order of the fields is J gene, D gene, V gene, clone size, CDR3 protein, CDR3 DNA. The D gene is left open where the match is weak. Some rows mark clone size as missing; the rest say once, few, many or name a class of expanded clone.

TRBJ2-1,.,TRBV6-1,few,CASRSGGTANEQFF,TGTGCCAGCAGATCGGGCGGGACAGCTAATGAGCAGTTCTTC
TRBJ2-3,.,TRBV7-9,few,CASSLAPGRYTDTQYF,TGTGCCAGCAGCTTAGCGCCAGGGCGATACACAGATACGCAGTATTTT
TRBJ2-1,.,TRBV4-3,many,CASSQDGGEQFF,TGCGCCAGCAGCCAAGATGGCGGAGAGCAGTTCTTC
TRBJ2-1,TRBD1,TRBV6-4,.,CASSDWTGGRNEQFF,TGTGCCAGCAGTGACTGGACAGGAGGTAGAAATGAGCAGTTCTTC
TRBJ2-1,TRBD2,TRBV6-1,.,CASESISSGDYNEQFF,TGTGCCAGCGAGTCGATTAGTAGCGGGGATTACAATGAGCAGTTCTTC
TRBJ2-2,.,TRBV3-1,.,CASSQNGYTGELFF,TGTGCCAGCAGCCAGAATGGGTACACCGGGGAGCTGTTTTTT
TRBJ1-1,.,TRBV6-5,few,CASSYPGKRYTEAFF,TGTGCCAGCAGTTACCCGGGGAAGCGGTATACTGAAGCTTTCTTT
TRBJ2-1,.,TRBV9,.,CASSVEGSGANEQFF,TGTGCCAGCAGCGTGGAGGGCTCCGGGGCCAATGAGCAGTTCTTC
TRBJ2-2,.,TRBV7-2,.,CASSSGPRNTGELFF,TGTGCCAGCAGCTCGGGACCGAGAAACACCGGGGAGCTGTTTTTT
TRBJ1-2,.,TRBV20-1,.,CSADWRGNYGYTF,TGCAGTGCTGATTGGCGGGGGAACTATGGCTACACCTTC
TRBJ1-6,TRBD1,TRBV7-2,many,CASNGDRRSPLHF,TGTGCCAGCAACGGGGACAGGCGGTCACCCCTCCACTTT
TRBJ2-4,TRBD1,TRBV5-1,few,CASSSIRDRGIGSIQYF,TGCGCCAGCAGCTCGATCCGGGACAGGGGGATAGGCAGCATTCAGTACTTC
TRBJ1-1,.,TRBV29-1,.,CSVRWGGTEAFF,TGCAGCGTCCGTTGGGGGGGCACTGAAGCTTTCTTT
TRBJ2-3,TRBD2,TRBV11-1,.,CASSQGRGGPKALDTDTQYF,TGTGCCAGCAGCCAGGGGCGGGGGGGCCCCAAGGCTCTGGACACAGATACGCAGTATTTT
TRBJ1-2,TRBD1,TRBV11-1,.,CASSPTPGQEFPNYGYTF,TGTGCCAGCAGCCCCACTCCGGGACAGGAGTTCCCTAACTATGGCTACACCTTC
TRBJ2-1,.,TRBV20-1,few,CSARGRESSNEQFF,TGCAGTGCTAGAGGGAGGGAGTCGAGCAATGAGCAGTTCTTC
TRBJ2-1,TRBD2,TRBV20-1,.,CSAFGGAGNEQFF,TGCAGTGCTTTCGGGGGGGCCGGCAATGAGCAGTTCTTC
TRBJ2-1,.,TRBV19,few,CASSMDADTYNEQFF,TGTGCCAGTAGTATGGACGCGGACACTTACAATGAGCAGTTCTTC
TRBJ1-1,.,TRBV7-9,.,CASSREQQGNTEAFF,TGTGCCAGCAGCCGTGAGCAACAGGGGAACACTGAAGCTTTCTTT
TRBJ2-5,.,TRBV14,.,CARDRQETQYF,TGTGCCAGGGACAGACAAGAGACCCAGTACTTC
TRBJ2-3,TRBD2,TRBV7-3,.,CASSLSGGGGPVDTQYF,TGTGCCAGCAGCTTAAGTGGAGGCGGGGGGCCGGTAGATACGCAGTATTTT
TRBJ2-3,.,TRBV4-1,few,CASSQEVVAGLTDTQYF,TGCGCCAGCAGCCAAGAGGTAGTCGCGGGGCTCACAGATACGCAGTATTTT
TRBJ2-7,TRBD1,TRBV5-1,many,CASSREPGQGLYEQYF,TGCGCCAGCAGCCGAGAGCCGGGACAGGGGCTGTACGAGCAGTACTTC
TRBJ1-5,.,TRBV4-1,.,CASSRAGPKGPQHF,TGCGCCAGCTCCCGGGCGGGTCCTAAGGGGCCCCAGCATTTT
TRBJ2-1,TRBD2,TRBV5-1,.,CASSSQTSGTYNEQFF,TGCGCCAGCAGCTCCCAGACTAGCGGGACCTACAATGAGCAGTTCTTC
TRBJ1-6,TRBD1,TRBV5-6,few,CASVRWGQGETPLHF,TGTGCCAGCGTCCGATGGGGACAGGGGGAGACACCCCTCCACTTT
TRBJ2-7,.,TRBV7-2,.,CASSSGGGYLSYEQYF,TGTGCCAGCAGCTCCGGTGGGGGGTACCTCTCCTACGAGCAGTACTTC
TRBJ2-6,.,TRBV6-5,.,CASSYLAGANVLTF,TGTGCCAGCAGTTACCTCGCTGGGGCCAACGTCCTGACTTTC
TRBJ2-1,.,TRBV14,.,CASSHWEAGINEQFF,TGTGCCAGCAGCCATTGGGAGGCGGGGATTAATGAGCAGTTCTTC
TRBJ2-3,.,TRBV5-1,.,CASSLREGTDTQYF,TGTGCCAGCTCACTCAGGGAAGGTACAGATACGCAGTATTTT
TRBJ2-5,.,TRBV6-2/TRBV6-3,.,CASSRPGYQTQYF,TGTGCCAGCAGTCGACCAGGGTATCAGACCCAGTACTTC
TRBJ2-1,.,TRBV5-6,.,CASSKGRTESQFF,TGTGCCAGCAGCAAGGGACGGACAGAATCGCAGTTCTTC
TRBJ1-3,.,TRBV20-1,few,CSAGTSGNTIYF,TGCAGTGCTGGGACGTCTGGAAACACCATATATTTT
TRBJ1-2,TRBD1,TRBV4-3,.,CASSPAGQGEGGYTF,TGCGCCAGCAGCCCGGCCGGACAGGGGGAAGGTGGCTACACCTTC
TRBJ2-7,.,TRBV5-6,.,CASSFGVVGEQYF,TGTGCCAGCAGCTTCGGGGTAGTCGGCGAGCAGTACTTC
TRBJ1-2,.,TRBV20-1,.,CSARVGAYGYTF,TGCAGTGCCAGGGTGGGGGCCTATGGCTACACCTTC
TRBJ2-7,.,TRBV5-1,few,CASSFHTDSYEQYF,TGCGCCAGCAGCTTCCACACCGATAGCTACGAGCAGTACTTC
TRBJ2-1,.,TRBV11-3,.,CASSRTGGGSYNEQFF,TGTGCCAGCAGCCGGACGGGCGGAGGGTCCTACAATGAGCAGTTCTTC
TRBJ1-1,.,TRBV12-3/TRBV12-4,.,CASSLESSEAFF,TGTGCCAGCAGTTTAGAGTCTTCTGAAGCTTTCTTT
TRBJ2-2,TRBD1,TRBV20-1,.,CSASEGQGTGELFF,TGCAGTGCTAGTGAGGGACAGGGGACCGGGGAGCTGTTTTTT
TRBJ2-1,.,TRBV4-3,.,CASSQDTVNEQFF,TGCGCCAGCAGCCAAGATACGGTCAATGAGCAGTTCTTC